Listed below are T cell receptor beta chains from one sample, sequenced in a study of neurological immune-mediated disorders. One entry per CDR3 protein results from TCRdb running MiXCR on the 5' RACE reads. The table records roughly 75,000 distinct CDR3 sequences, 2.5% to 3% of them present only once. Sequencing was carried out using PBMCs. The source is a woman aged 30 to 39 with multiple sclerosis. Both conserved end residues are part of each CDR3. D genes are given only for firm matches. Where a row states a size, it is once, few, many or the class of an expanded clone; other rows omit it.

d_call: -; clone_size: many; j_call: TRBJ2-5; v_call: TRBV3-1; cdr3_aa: CASRQEGEGEETQYF; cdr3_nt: TGTGCCAGCAGGCAAGAGGGTGAGGGAGAAGAGACCCAGTACTTC
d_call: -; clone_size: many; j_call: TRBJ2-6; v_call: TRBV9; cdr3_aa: CASSREGISGANVLTF; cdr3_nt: TGTGCCAGCAGCCGAGAGGGGATTTCTGGGGCCAACGTCCTGACTTTC
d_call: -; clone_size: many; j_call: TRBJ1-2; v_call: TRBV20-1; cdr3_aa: CSARRRVYGYTF; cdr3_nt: TGCAGTGCTAGGCGCCGGGTCTATGGCTACACCTTC
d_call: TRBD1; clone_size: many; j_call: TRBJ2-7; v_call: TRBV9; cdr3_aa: CASSVGTGSLSWYEQYF; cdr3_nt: TGTGCCAGCAGCGTAGGGACAGGGAGCCTCTCGTGGTACGAGCAGTACTTC
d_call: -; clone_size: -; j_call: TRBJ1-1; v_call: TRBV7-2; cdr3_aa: CASSPPGGGGTEAFF; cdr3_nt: TGTGCCAGCAGCCCGCCGGGGGGCGGTGGGACTGAAGCTTTCTTT
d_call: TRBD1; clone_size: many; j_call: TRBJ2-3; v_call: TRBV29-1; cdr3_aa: CSVDDPMTQGADTDTQYF; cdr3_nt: TGCAGCGTTGATGACCCCATGACACAGGGGGCAGACACAGATACGCAGTATTTT
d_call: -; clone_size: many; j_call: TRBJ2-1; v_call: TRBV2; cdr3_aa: CASSPLADSYNEQFF; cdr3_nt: TGTGCCAGCAGTCCCCTTGCGGATTCCTACAATGAGCAGTTCTTC
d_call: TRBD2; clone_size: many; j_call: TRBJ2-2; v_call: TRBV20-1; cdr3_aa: CSAPAAGGPAELFF; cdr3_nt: TGCAGTGCTCCTGCGGCGGGAGGGCCCGCGGAGCTGTTTTTT
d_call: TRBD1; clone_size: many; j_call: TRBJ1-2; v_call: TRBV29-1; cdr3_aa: CSVGQGTNYGYTF; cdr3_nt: TGCAGCGTGGGACAGGGGACCAACTATGGCTACACCTTC
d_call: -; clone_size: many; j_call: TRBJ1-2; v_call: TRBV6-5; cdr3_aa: CASSSQRDYGYTF; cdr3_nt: TGTGCCAGCAGTTCCCAGAGGGACTATGGCTACACCTTC
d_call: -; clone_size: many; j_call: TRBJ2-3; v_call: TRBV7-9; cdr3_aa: CASSLWGGRTDTQYF; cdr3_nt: TGTGCCAGCAGCTTATGGGGCGGACGCACAGATACGCAGTATTTT
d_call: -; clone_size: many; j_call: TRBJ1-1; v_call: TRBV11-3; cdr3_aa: CASSLAPGMNTEAFF; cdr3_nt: TGTGCCAGCAGCTTAGCCCCGGGCATGAACACTGAAGCTTTCTTT
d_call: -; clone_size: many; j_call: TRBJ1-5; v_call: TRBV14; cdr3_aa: CASSQLKDPRDSNQPQHF; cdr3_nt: TGTGCCAGCAGCCAACTGAAGGACCCAAGGGATAGCAATCAGCCCCAGCATTTT
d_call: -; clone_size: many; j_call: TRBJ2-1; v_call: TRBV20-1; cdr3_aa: CSAYARRATSYNEQFF; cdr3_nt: TGCAGTGCTTATGCGAGAAGGGCTACCTCCTACAATGAGCAGTTCTTC
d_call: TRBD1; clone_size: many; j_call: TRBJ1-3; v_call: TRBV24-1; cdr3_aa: CATSDSGTGDGNTIYF; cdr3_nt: TGTGCCACCAGTGATTCCGGGACAGGGGACGGAAACACCATATATTTT
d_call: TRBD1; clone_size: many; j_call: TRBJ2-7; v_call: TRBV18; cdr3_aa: CASSPTGTALYEQYF; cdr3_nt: TGTGCCAGCTCACCGACCGGGACAGCACTATACGAGCAGTACTTC
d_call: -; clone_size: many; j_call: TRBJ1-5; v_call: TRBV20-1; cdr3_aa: CSARRGAWQPQHF; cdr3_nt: TGCAGTGCTCGGAGGGGGGCCTGGCAGCCCCAGCATTTT
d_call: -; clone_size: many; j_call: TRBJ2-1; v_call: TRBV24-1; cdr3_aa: CATSDSSSVRQQFF; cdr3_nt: TGTGCCACCAGTGACTCTAGCTCTGTCCGCCAGCAGTTCTTC
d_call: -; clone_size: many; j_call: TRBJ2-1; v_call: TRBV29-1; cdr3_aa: CSVEVPPEGYNEQFF; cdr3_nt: TGCAGCGTTGAAGTGCCTCCCGAGGGTTACAATGAGCAGTTCTTC
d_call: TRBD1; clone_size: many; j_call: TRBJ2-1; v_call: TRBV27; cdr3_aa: CASSPPLRDRPYNEQFF; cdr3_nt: TGTGCCAGCAGTCCACCCCTCCGGGACAGGCCCTACAATGAGCAGTTCTTC
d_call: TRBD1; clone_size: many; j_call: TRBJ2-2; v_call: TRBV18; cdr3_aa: CASSATGTGGTGELFF; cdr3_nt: TGTGCCAGCTCGGCGACCGGGACAGGGGGCACCGGGGAGCTGTTTTTT
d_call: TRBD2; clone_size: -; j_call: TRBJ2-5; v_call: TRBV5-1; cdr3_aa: CASSSGVGLAEETQYF; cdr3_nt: TGCGCCAGCAGCTCCGGAGTGGGACTAGCGGAAGAGACCCAGTACTTC
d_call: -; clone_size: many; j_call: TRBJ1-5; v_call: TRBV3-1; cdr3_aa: CASSQDIGSGGPQHF; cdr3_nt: TGTGCCAGCAGCCAAGATATCGGAAGCGGAGGGCCCCAGCATTTT
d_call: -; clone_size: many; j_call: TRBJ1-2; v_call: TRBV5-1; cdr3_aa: CASSYGGSYGYTF; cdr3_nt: TGCGCCAGCAGTTATGGTGGAAGCTATGGCTACACCTTC
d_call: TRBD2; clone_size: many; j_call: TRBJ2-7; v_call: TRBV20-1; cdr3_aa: CSAARLAESYEQYF; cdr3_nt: TGCAGTGCTGCCCGACTAGCGGAGTCCTACGAGCAGTACTTC